The sequence of this T cell receptor beta chain was determined in a study of PD-L1 blockade in urothelial cancer. Across the study: Analysis of blood occurred 3 weeks (second dose) and 6 weeks after treatment start. T cell content in blood samples showed a median of around 150,000.

Produced via immunoSEQ multiplex PCR; TCRdb's table is partial and in-frame only. Of tens of thousands of clones in the sample, around 85% were seen once. Time point here: pretreatment peripheral blood. The V gene's germline CDR1 is MGHDK and CDR2 SYGVNS. This CDR3 is built from 15 residues. The germline V and J ends were trimmed by 3 bases and 2 bases, with 12 bases remaining between them. The material was PBMCs, obtained around atezolizumab (anti-PD-L1) treatment. This chain joins TRBV25-1 and TRBJ2-3; the D gene is possibly TRBD2 (5 bases). This TCR derives from a man aged 60 to 75 with urothelial cancer. The CDR3 sequence is CASSDPRGSTDTQYF. The DNA for the CDR3 is TGTGCCAGCAGTGACCCCCGGGGATCCACAGATACGCAGTATTTT. Complete variable domain (other parts from reference TRBV25-1 and TRBJ2-3): EADIYQTPRYLVIGTGKKITLECSQTMGHDKMYWYQQDPGMELHLIHYSYGVNSTEKGDLSSESTVSRIRTEHFPLTLESARPSHTSQYLCASSDPRGSTDTQYFGPGTRLTVL.